Sequencing of this TCR beta chain was carried out in a study of blood T cell repertoires in COVID-19. V lost 4 bases, J lost 0 bases, and 2 bases stayed unmatched. Germline V gives CDR1 SGHRS, CDR2 YFSETQ. There are 17 residues in the CDR3. Here immunoSEQ multiplex PCR was the method, and the copy in TCRdb shows in-frame clones only, minus some. This repertoire shows about 76,000 clones, over 75% found once; its top ten account for 5% to 6.5%. The rearrangement uses TRBV5-1 and TRBJ2-2, with 14 bases lining up with TRBD2. The sequence was collected from a man aged 45-65 years with active COVID-19. Sequenced input: peripheral blood. The CDR3 coding sequence is TGCGCCAGCAGCGCGGGACTAGCGGGGGCGAACACCGGGGAGCTGTTTTTT. It yields the protein CASSAGLAGANTGELFF.